One and the same sample provided the 29 T cell receptor beta chains below, sequenced in a study of T-cell reconstitution after alpha-beta-depleted transplantation in children. Unique molecular identifiers were incorporated when the TCRbeta library was constructed. From the PCR reads, TCRdb called clonotypes with MiXCR, one entry per CDR3 protein. This sample has approximately 640,000 distinct CDR3 sequences; roughly 15% occur once, and the top ten carry 0.9% to 1.2%. Sample: PBMCs from the stem cell graft donor, taken from the stem cell graft. Receptors were obtained from a human donor who donated a stem cell graft to a child with acute myeloid leukemia.

V is TRBV5-1 and J is TRBJ2-7; 7 positions agree with TRBD2. The CDR3 is made up of 13 amino acids. The V and J ends lost 4 bases and 6 bases, in that order; junction bases with no gene match: 7. CDR1 and CDR2 (germline): SGHRS, YFSETQ. The CDR3 sequence: CASSPDSGGEQYF. Written as DNA, the CDR3 is TGCGCCAGCAGCCCGGACTCGGGAGGCGAGCAGTACTTC.

Many counts were recorded for this clonotype. It is unclear where the CDR3 begins or ends on the DNA, so no DNA is shown, and the CDR3 is as TCRdb lists it. J is TRBJ1-6 and V is TRBV12-3 or TRBV12-4. Inclusive of both ends, the CDR3 amounts to 13 amino acids. The chain's CDR3 is CASSLGTGSPLHF.

This clonotype has just a few counts. V is TRBV29-1 and J is TRBJ2-5, with D tentatively TRBD2 (5 bases). Trimming left V 0 bases short and J 5 bases short, with 13 bases between. There are 14 residues in the CDR3. Per germline, CDR1 SQVTM and CDR2 ANQGSEA. CDR3: CSVEDVGSGETQYF. CDR3 sequence (DNA): TGCAGCGTTGAAGATGTAGGTTCGGGGGAGACCCAGTACTTC.

This clonotype showed up many times. This sequence joins TRBV12-3 or TRBV12-4 and TRBJ1-5, with D possibly TRBD1 on 6 matching bases. The ends were cut back, 7 bases at V and 10 bases at J, with 14 bases in the middle. CDR3 length equals 12 residues. CDR3 region: CASNRDIGPQHF. CDR3 bases: TGTGCCAGCAACCGGGACATAGGTCCCCAGCATTTT.

The table lists this clonotype with a few counts. The gene calls are TRBV20-1 and TRBJ2-3; 12 nucleotides line up with TRBD2. The CDR3 totals 13 residues. V was pared by 2 bases and J by 10 bases, with 4 bases of the junction left unmatched. Per germline, CDR1 DFQATT and CDR2 SNEGSKA (reference sequence). In DNA form, the CDR3 reads TGCAGTGCTAGACTAGCGGGGGGGTCCGCGCAGTATTTT. Translated: CSARLAGGSAQYF.

This clonotype turned up a few times. This chain links TRBV20-1 with TRBJ1-1; 8 positions match TRBD1. The CDR3 covers 15 residues. Germline CDR1 and CDR2: DFQATT and SNEGSKA (reference sequence). With 0 bases clipped from V and 11 bases from J, the junction kept 14 bases outside the gene matches. CDR3 in DNA: TGCAGTGCTAGAGATGCAGGGGGCGGATTACCTTCGGCTTTCTTT. Translating gives CSARDAGGGLPSAFF.

This clonotype has only a few counts. The chain combines TRBV29-1 with TRBJ2-1, with TRBD2 as a possible D gene (5 bases). V was pared by 6 bases and J by 1 base, with 10 bases between. This CDR3 spans 13 amino acids. Germline loops: CDR1 SQVTM, CDR2 ANQGSEA. CDR3 nucleotide sequence: TGCAGCGTGTCTATAGCGTCCTACAATGAGCAGTTCTTC. Protein sequence: CSVSIASYNEQFF.

This clonotype was detected only a few times. V usage is TRBV12-2 and J usage is TRBJ1-4; no check of the table's D call, TRBD1, against the DNA was made. TRBV12-2 has pseudogene status. This CDR3 is 16 amino acids long. In DNA form, the CDR3 reads TGTGCAAGTCGCCCCAGTTTGTCCCCAACTAATGAAAAACTGTTTTTT. It translates to CASRPSLSPTNEKLFF.

V and J are TRBV25-1 and TRBJ1-3, with D tentatively TRBD1 (5 bases). This CDR3 has 12 residues. CDR1 is MGHDK and CDR2 is SYGVNS in the germline V gene. The V gene lost 10 bases and the J gene lost 3 bases, with 10 bases spanning the gap. CDR3 region: CATQGGGNTIYF. CDR3 nucleotide sequence: TGTGCCACTCAGGGTGGTGGAAACACCATATATTTT.

Many counts were recorded for this clonotype. The genes are TRBV29-1 and TRBJ2-2, with D possibly being TRBD2 (7 bases). Germline CDR1 reads SQVTM; CDR2 reads ANQGSEA. The V and J ends lost 4 bases and 4 bases respectively, with 16 bases between them. The CDR3 is 15 amino acids. The CDR3 sequence: CSVGGLRGATGELFF. In nucleotides, the CDR3 is TGCAGCGTTGGCGGCTTACGGGGGGCCACCGGGGAGCTGTTTTTT.

This clonotype has a count of ten or more. The chain uses TRBV12-3 or TRBV12-4 and TRBJ2-5; tentative D call: TRBD2 (5 bases). The ends were cut back, 6 bases at V and 5 bases at J, with 13 bases in the middle. The CDR3 contains 13 residues. In DNA form, the CDR3 reads TGTGCCAGCAGCCTATCGGGGTTGGAGACCCAGTACTTC. It is translated as CASSLSGLETQYF.

This rearrangement joins TRBV7-2 to TRBJ1-6; D not resolved. V gave up 0 bases and J gave up 10 bases, with 13 bases separating them. From germline, CDR1 is SGHTA and CDR2 FQGNSA. CDR3 length equals 15 residues. For the CDR3, the DNA is TGTGCCAGCAGCTTAGCGGGGAAGTCGGGATCACCCCTCCACTTT. Translating it yields CASSLAGKSGSPLHF.

The rearrangement links TRBV13 to TRBJ2-1; TRBD2 matches 9 bases. V was clipped by 0 bases and J by 13 bases; unmatched bases: 10. In germline, CDR1 is PRHDT, CDR2 FYEKMQ (reference sequence). This CDR3 spans 15 amino acids. As DNA, the CDR3 is TGTGCCAGCAGCTTAGGCATAGCGGGGGCCCAAAGACAGTTCTTC. It encodes CASSLGIAGAQRQFF.

This clonotype was picked up a small number of times. This chain uses TRBV5-1 with TRBJ1-2; 9 nucleotides align to TRBD1. The CDR3 runs 14 residues. Germline lookup yields CDR1 SGHRS and CDR2 YFSETQ. Germline trimming cut 2 bases from V and 5 bases from J; bases unmatched to any gene: 4. The CDR3 sequence: CASSLAGTGYGYTF. The CDR3 DNA is TGCGCCAGCAGCTTAGCCGGGACAGGGTATGGCTACACCTTC.

On this clonotype: A much larger clone sits a single nucleotide away, making a read error possible. The V gene is TRBV15, the J gene TRBJ2-3, with a tentative D call TRBD2 (6 bases). Germline V CDR1 and CDR2: LNHNV, YYDKDF (reference sequence). V was clipped by 0 bases and J by 3 bases, with 16 bases between them. The CDR3 consists of 17 residues. The CDR3 protein is CATSRDHRLEGTDTQYF. The CDR3 nucleotides read TGTGCCACCAGCAGAGATCATCGACTAGAGGGGACAGATACGCAGTATTTT.

The table lists this clonotype with many counts. The V call is TRBV20-1, the J call TRBJ1-1, with D possibly being TRBD1 (5 bases). Germline CDR1 reads DFQATT; CDR2 reads SNEGSKA (reference sequence). Trimming cost V 0 bases and J 5 bases, with 10 bases left between them. There are 13 residues in the CDR3. The CDR3 region is CSARDTEGTEAFF. The CDR3 DNA reads as TGCAGTGCTAGAGATACTGAGGGGACTGAAGCTTTCTTT.

The chain has TRBV12-5 and TRBJ2-5; no reliable D call. Trimming took 6 bases from V and 2 from J, leaving 10 bases between them. The V gene's germline CDR1 is LGHNT and CDR2 FRNRAP. The CDR3 spans 13 residues. The CDR3 is CASGGSIQETQYF. In DNA form, the CDR3 reads TGTGCTAGTGGGGGAAGTATACAAGAGACCCAGTACTTC.

The chain links TRBV7-9 to TRBJ2-5; D is possibly TRBD1 (5 bases). The CDR3 is 12 residues long. V was cut by 4 bases and J by 5 bases, with 8 bases left in between. The germline V gene has CDR1 SEHNR and CDR2 FQNEAQ (reference sequence). The CDR3 protein is CASSSNRETQYF. DNA for the CDR3: TGTGCCAGCAGCTCGAACAGGGAGACCCAGTACTTC.

The V call is TRBV12-3 or TRBV12-4, the J call TRBJ2-3, with D possibly being TRBD2 (5 bases). The CDR3 length is 10 residues. Trimming took off 8 bases at V and 6 bases at J, with 6 bases between the two ends. This CDR3 is CASGEDTQYF. The CDR3 coding sequence is TGTGCCAGCGGGGAGGATACGCAGTATTTT.

This clonotype has more than one count but fewer than ten. The chain combines TRBV20-1 with TRBJ2-2; D possibly corresponds to TRBD2 (6 bases). With 2 bases removed from V and 1 base from J, the gap between germline ends came to 11 bases. The CDR3 spans 15 residues. Germline V CDR1 and CDR2: DFQATT, SNEGSKA (reference sequence). The chain's CDR3 is CSARSGGRNTGELFF. The DNA of the CDR3 is TGCAGTGCTAGATCCGGGGGTAGGAACACCGGGGAGCTGTTTTTT.

V gene TRBV24-1 combines with J gene TRBJ2-3, with 8 bases fitting TRBD1. Trimming at V came to 4 bases and at J to 4 bases, leaving 6 bases not matched to a gene. The CDR3 covers 15 residues. Germline V gene sequence: CDR1 KGHDR, CDR2 SFDVKD. As DNA, the CDR3 is TGTGCCACCAGTGAAGCCGGACAGGGCGCAGATACGCAGTATTTT. This gives the protein CATSEAGQGADTQYF.

The chain recombines TRBV7-6 with TRBJ2-7; TRBD2 is a possible D gene (6 bases). This CDR3 has 14 residues. V dropped 5 bases and J dropped 2 bases, with 13 bases sitting between them. Germline values: CDR1 SGHVS, CDR2 FNYEAQ. CDR3 amino acids: CASSPGGVTYEQYF. Written as DNA, the CDR3 is TGTGCCAGCAGCCCCGGAGGGGTGACCTACGAGCAGTACTTC.

This clonotype was seen more than once but under ten times. The chain couples TRBV15 to TRBJ1-1; a possible D gene is TRBD1 (5 bases). Germline V gene sequence: CDR1 LNHNV, CDR2 YYDKDF (reference sequence). This CDR3 has 19 residues. V lost 0 bases and J 0 bases, leaving 20 bases between the germline ends. CDR3 residues: CATSRDMGRETEMNTEAFF. The CDR3 DNA is TGTGCCACCAGCAGAGATATGGGACGAGAAACCGAAATGAACACTGAAGCTTTCTTT.

To note about this clonotype: Possible read error: a much larger clone is one base away. Since no conserved phenylalanine or tryptophan closes the CDR3, a read error is the likely cause. The V and J genes are TRBV6-1 and TRBJ2-7; TRBD1 aligns across 9 bases. Trimming took 2 bases from V and 3 from J; bases not matched to a gene: 2. The CDR3 sequence is 14 residues long. The V gene's germline CDR1 is MNHNS and CDR2 SASEGT. The CDR3 spells CASSEPGQGYEQYA. CDR3 DNA sequence: TGTGCCAGCAGTGAACCGGGACAGGGCTACGAGCAGTACGCC.

This clonotype was recorded at least ten times. This chain uses TRBV29-1 with TRBJ1-3; D possibly corresponds to TRBD1 (5 bases). Germline CDR1 reads SQVTM; CDR2 reads ANQGSEA. Trimming pared 6 bases from V and 0 bases from J, leaving 12 bases between. This CDR3 has 14 residues. CDR3 residues: CSVRVTSSGNTIYF. The CDR3, as DNA: TGCAGCGTCAGGGTAACGAGCTCTGGAAACACCATATATTTT.

This clonotype turned up a few times. The chain has TRBV20-1 and TRBJ1-2, with D unclear. Germline CDR1 reads DFQATT; CDR2 reads SNEGSKA (reference sequence). There are 14 residues in the CDR3. Between the trimmed V and J ends, which lost 6 bases and 6 bases, there was a span of 20 bases. In nucleotides, the CDR3 is TGCAGTGCGACGCCAGCGACAAGAGAGAATGGCTACACCTTC. Its translation is CSATPATRENGYTF.

This clonotype has a count of ten or more. The J gene is TRBJ1-5, the V gene TRBV20-1; TRBD1 might be the D (6 bases). Trimming left V 3 bases short and J 1 base short, with 16 bases between. The CDR3 is 16 residues long. Per germline, CDR1 DFQATT and CDR2 SNEGSKA (reference sequence). In DNA, the CDR3 is TGCAGTGCTAGTCGATCGACCCAGGGGAGCAATCAGCCCCAGCATTTT. It encodes CSASRSTQGSNQPQHF.

This clonotype occurred a few times. The chain couples TRBV25-1 to TRBJ2-7; a possible D gene is TRBD1 (5 bases). Germline values: CDR1 MGHDK, CDR2 SYGVNS. The CDR3 has 15 residues. Trimming took off 5 bases at V and 6 bases at J, with 20 bases between the two ends. This CDR3 is CASSPRQSTRSEQYF. CDR3 nucleotide sequence: TGTGCCAGCAGTCCACGACAGAGTACCCGGAGCGAGCAGTACTTC.

This clonotype has just a few counts. This chain joins TRBV7-9 and TRBJ2-1; D not resolved. Germline-derived CDR1 and CDR2 are SEHNR and FQNEAQ (reference sequence). The V and J ends lost 2 bases and 8 bases respectively, with 7 bases between them. The CDR3 runs 12 residues. The CDR3 loop reads CASSLQKDEQFF. The CDR3 DNA reads TGTGCCAGCAGCTTACAGAAGGATGAGCAGTTCTTC.